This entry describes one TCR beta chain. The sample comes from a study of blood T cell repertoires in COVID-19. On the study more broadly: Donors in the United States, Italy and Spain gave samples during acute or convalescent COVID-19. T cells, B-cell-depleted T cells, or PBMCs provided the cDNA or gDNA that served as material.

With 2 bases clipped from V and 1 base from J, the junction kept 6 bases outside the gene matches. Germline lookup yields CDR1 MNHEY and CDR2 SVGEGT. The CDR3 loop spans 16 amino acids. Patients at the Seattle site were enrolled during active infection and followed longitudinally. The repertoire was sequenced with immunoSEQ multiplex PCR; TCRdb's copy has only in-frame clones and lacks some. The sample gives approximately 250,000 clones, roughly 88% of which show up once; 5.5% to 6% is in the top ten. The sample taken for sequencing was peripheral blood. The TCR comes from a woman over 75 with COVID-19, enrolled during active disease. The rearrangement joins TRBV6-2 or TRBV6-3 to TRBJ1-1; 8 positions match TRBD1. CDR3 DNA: TGTGCCAGCAGTTACATTAGCGACAGGGGGAACACTGAAGCTTTCTTT. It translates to CASSYISDRGNTEAFF.